These 4 T cell receptor beta chains were all obtained from the same sample, sequenced in a study of human T cells and chemical hapten exposure. Time point in this sample: pre-sensitization, week 0. Treatment indicated: therapeutic diphenylcyclopropenone sensitization with weekly scalp DPC. TCRdb itself ran the RACE reads through MiXCR, one entry per CDR3 protein. The sample holds 87,000 or so distinct CDR3 sequences; about 8.9% are singletons and the top ten take approximately 3.9%. The source was whole blood, collected in connection with sensitization to the hapten diphenylcyclopropenone (DPC). These receptors were taken from a middle-aged woman with alopecia areata. Some clones in this sample may be carry-over from other donors' samples.

This clonotype showed up many times. The chain links TRBV28 to TRBJ2-5; D remains unclear. Trimming left V 5 bases short and J 2 bases short, with 9 bases between. The germline CDR1 and CDR2 sequences are MDHEN and SYDVKM. This CDR3 contains 13 residues. The CDR3 sequence is CASSPPGQETQYF. The CDR3 DNA sequence: TGTGCCAGCAGTCCACCTGGGCAAGAGACCCAGTACTTC.

On this clonotype itself: A read error may produce the germline difference seen at one junction end. The chain couples TRBV7-9 to TRBJ2-7, with no clear D. Per the germline V gene, CDR1 is SEHNR and CDR2 is FQNEAQ (reference sequence). The CDR3 runs to 12 residues. The CDR3 bases are TGTGCCAGCAGCCCAGATGGTGTCTATTCCCATTTC. Translated, it gives CASSPDGVYSHF.

This clonotype was observed at least ten times. The chain has TRBV5-5 and TRBJ1-2; perhaps TRBD1 as D (6 bases). V lost 0 bases, J lost 4 bases, and 13 bases lay in between. CDR3 length equals 15 residues. Germline CDR1 and CDR2: SGHKS and YYEKEE (reference sequence). The CDR3, as DNA: TGTGCCAGCAGCTTGGAACAGGGAAGCGGCTATGGCTACACCTTC. Its protein product is CASSLEQGSGYGYTF.

The sample holds a few counts of this clonotype. The chain joins TRBV3-1 to TRBJ1-5; unclear D gene. V lost 0 bases and J 6 bases, leaving 12 bases between the germline ends. CDR3 length equals 15 residues. Germline V lookup: CDR1 LGHDT, CDR2 YNNKEL (reference sequence). The CDR3 reads CASSQDLGYAQPQHF. CDR3 bases: TGTGCCAGCAGCCAAGATCTGGGTTATGCTCAGCCCCAGCATTTT.